The 30 T cell receptor beta chains below come from one sample, sequenced in a study of Graves' ophthalmopathy and Graves' hyperthyroidism. For repertoire sequencing, the TCR beta CDR3 regions were amplified from RNA transcripts. Second-round multiplex PCR came after first-round RT-PCR with HTBI primers. One entry per CDR3 protein, called by TCRdb with MiXCR from the multiplex PCR reads. The data hold a few hundred thousand distinct CDR3 sequences, with about a sixth observed a single time. The sample consisted of peripheral blood. These receptors originate from an adult woman with stable Graves' hyperthyroidism.

The table lists this clonotype with many counts. V is TRBV7-2 and J is TRBJ2-7, with D tentatively TRBD1 (6 bases). Germline values: CDR1 SGHTA, CDR2 FQGNSA. V lost 6 bases, J lost 3 bases, and 15 bases lay in between. The CDR3 is made up of 14 amino acids. CDR3 nucleotide sequence: TGTGCCAGCAGACAACAGGGTGGGAGCTACGAGCAGTACTTC. Protein: CASRQQGGSYEQYF.

This clonotype was detected ten times or more. This rearrangement joins TRBV20-1 to TRBJ1-6; D is unclear. Germline values: CDR1 DFQATT, CDR2 SNEGSKA (reference sequence). Trimming pared 6 bases from V and 14 bases from J, leaving 23 bases between. This CDR3 contains 14 residues. Here the CDR3 DNA reads TGCAGTGCCCAAGACCGTAGCTGGATTGAAACCCTCCACTTT. Translation gives CSAQDRSWIETLHF.

This clonotype showed up just a few times. This chain joins TRBV19 and TRBJ2-2; the D is unclear. CDR1 and CDR2 from the germline V gene are LNHDA and SQIVND (reference sequence). V was trimmed by 9 bases and J by 7 bases, leaving 12 bases between them. This CDR3 comprises 12 residues. This chain's CDR3 is CARTLGHGELFF. CDR3 in DNA: TGTGCCAGGACCCTAGGCCACGGGGAGCTGTTTTTT.

This clonotype was recorded many times. The chain links TRBV12-3 or TRBV12-4 to TRBJ2-7; D possibly uses TRBD1 or TRBD2 (5 bases each). The CDR3 consists of 14 residues. V gave up 2 bases and J gave up 3 bases, with 11 bases separating them. In DNA, the CDR3 is TGTGCCAGCAGTTTAATAGGGACCCGCTACGAGCAGTACTTC. Its protein product is CASSLIGTRYEQYF.

Ten or more counts support this clonotype. The chain uses TRBV11-1 and TRBJ2-2, with 12 bases that match TRBD2. The germline V gene encodes CDR1 SGHAT and CDR2 FQDESV (reference sequence). V was clipped by 1 base and J by 7 bases; unmatched bases: 7. The CDR3 extends over 17 amino acids. The chain's CDR3 is CASSLGLAGASGGELFF. The CDR3 coding sequence is TGTGCCAGCAGCTTAGGACTAGCGGGAGCGTCGGGCGGGGAGCTGTTTTTT. The variable domain in full, with the rest retrieved from reference TRBV11-1 and TRBJ2-2, is EAEVAQSPRYKITEKSQAVAFWCDPISGHATLYWYRQILGQGPELLVQFQDESVVDDSQLPKDRFSAERLKGVDSTLKIQPAELGDSAMYLCASSLGLAGASGGELFFGEGSRLTVL.

The chain couples TRBV9 to TRBJ2-7, with 8 bases that match TRBD2. Unmatched junction bases numbered 7, after V lost 5 bases and J lost 3 bases. Germline-derived CDR1 and CDR2 are SGDLS and YYNGEE. CDR3 length equals 14 residues. This CDR3 reads CASSHGTSFYEQYF. CDR3 bases: TGTGCCAGCAGTCACGGGACTAGTTTCTACGAGCAGTACTTC. Together with reference TRBV9 and TRBJ2-7, the CDR3 gives the full variable domain: DSGVTQTPKHLITATGQRVTLRCSPRSGDLSVYWYQQSLDQGLQFLIQYYNGEERAKGNILERFSAQQFPDLHSELNLSSLELGDSALYFCASSHGTSFYEQYFGPGTRLTVT.

In this sample, this clonotype turned up a few times. The chain couples TRBV15 to TRBJ2-3; perhaps D is TRBD1 or TRBD2 (5 bases each). The CDR3 spans 14 residues. From germline, CDR1 is LNHNV and CDR2 YYDKDF (reference sequence). The V end lost 5 bases, the J end lost 0 bases, and 9 bases lay between the germline ends. Written as DNA, the CDR3 is TGTGCCACCAGCGGGACCTATAGCACAGATACGCAGTATTTT. Amino acids: CATSGTYSTDTQYF.

The sample holds many counts of this clonotype. The chain carries TRBV2 and TRBJ2-7; 15 positions match TRBD2. The V gene's germline CDR1 is SNHLY and CDR2 FYNNEI. Trimming removed 3 bases from V and 12 bases from J; junction bases left unmatched: 9. This CDR3 has 15 residues. The CDR3 DNA reads TGTGCCAGCAGTGACCGCGCTACGGGACTAGCGGGAGGGTACTTC. Translating gives CASSDRATGLAGGYF. The full variable domain, with the rest looked up from reference TRBV2 and TRBJ2-7, is EPEVTQTPSHQVTQMGQEVILRCVPISNHLYFYWYRQILGQKVEFLVSFYNNEISEKSEIFDDQFSVERPDGSNFTLKIRSTKLEDSAMYFCASSDRATGLAGGYFGPGTRLTVT.

This clonotype has ten or more counts. V gene TRBV5-1 combines with J gene TRBJ2-7; 11 bases map to TRBD2. Trimming cost V 5 bases and J 6 bases; bases outside gene matches: 1. Germline loops: CDR1 SGHRS, CDR2 YFSETQ. This CDR3 region has 12 residues. The CDR3 region is CASSSGRGEQYF. CDR3 sequence (DNA): TGCGCCAGCAGTAGCGGGAGGGGCGAGCAGTACTTC.

There are many counts of this clonotype. The V call is TRBV28, the J call TRBJ1-2, with D maybe TRBD1 (5 bases). V dropped 4 bases and J dropped 8 bases, with 20 bases sitting between them. From germline, CDR1 is MDHEN and CDR2 SYDVKM. There are 15 residues in the CDR3. In DNA form, the CDR3 reads TGTGCCAGCAGTTCGACCCTCGACAGATTCGTCGGCTACACCTTC. Its protein is CASSSTLDRFVGYTF.

The table lists this clonotype with a few counts. This chain uses TRBV12-3 or TRBV12-4 with TRBJ2-5; D unclear. The CDR3 runs 14 residues. V lost 6 bases, J lost 4 bases, and 15 bases lay in between. The CDR3 loop reads CASSSNGNGETQYF. For the CDR3, the DNA is TGTGCCAGCAGCTCTAATGGGAACGGAGAGACCCAGTACTTC.

The table lists this clonotype with many counts. This chain links TRBV7-9 with TRBJ2-5; TRBD2 matches at 8 bases. Looked up from germline, CDR1 is SEHNR and CDR2 is FQNEAQ (reference sequence). With V trimmed by 4 bases and J by 4 bases, 8 bases remained unmatched. This CDR3 comprises 15 residues. CDR3 sequence: CASSSVIAGTETQYF. In DNA, the CDR3 is TGTGCCAGCAGCTCCGTAATAGCGGGAACAGAGACCCAGTACTTC.

This clonotype was picked up a small number of times. This rearrangement joins TRBV7-2 to TRBJ2-7; TRBD2 agrees at 7 bases. The ends lost 2 bases at V and 3 bases at J; junction bases unmatched: 4. CDR1 is SGHTA, CDR2 FQGNSA, per germline. The CDR3 is 14 residues long. CDR3 residues: CASSLHRDYYEQYF. The CDR3 coding sequence is TGTGCCAGCAGCTTACATCGGGACTACTACGAGCAGTACTTC. Looking up the rest from reference TRBV7-2 and TRBJ2-7 gives the full variable domain: GAGVSQSPSNKVTEKGKDVELRCDPISGHTALYWYRQSLGQGLEFLIYFQGNSAPDKSGLPSDRFSAERTGGSVSTLTIQRTQQEDSAVYLCASSLHRDYYEQYFGPGTRLTVT.

This clonotype was observed at least ten times. The chain's CDR3 is CASTYRVGETQYF. DNA of the CDR3: TGTGCCAGTACGTACAGGGTTGGAGAGACCCAGTACTTC. V usage is TRBV19 and J usage is TRBJ2-5; the D gene is possibly TRBD1 (6 bases). Between the trimmed V and J ends, which lost 7 bases and 4 bases, there was a span of 13 bases. The CDR3 is 13 residues long. Germline CDR1 LNHDA, CDR2 SQIVND (reference sequence).

The gene calls are TRBV12-3 or TRBV12-4 and TRBJ2-5, with D perhaps assigned TRBD1 or TRBD2 (5 bases each). V was pared by 2 bases and J by 5 bases, with 12 bases between. This CDR3 comprises 14 residues. The CDR3 protein is CASSLWGLRETQYF. The CDR3 DNA reads as TGTGCCAGCAGTTTATGGGGGTTAAGGGAGACCCAGTACTTC.

This clonotype was picked up many times. The chain couples TRBV2 to TRBJ1-5; D is ambiguous. The CDR3 spans 13 residues. The germline V gene has CDR1 SNHLY and CDR2 FYNNEI. Deletions cut 6 bases from V and 2 bases from J, with 8 bases between. The CDR3 nucleotides read TGTGCCAGCAGCGGACTGCGCAATCAGCCCCAGCATTTT. Residues: CASSGLRNQPQHF. The whole variable domain, remainder taken from reference TRBV2 and TRBJ1-5, is EPEVTQTPSHQVTQMGQEVILRCVPISNHLYFYWYRQILGQKVEFLVSFYNNEISEKSEIFDDQFSVERPDGSNFTLKIRSTKLEDSAMYFCASSGLRNQPQHFGDGTRLSIL.

This clonotype has only a few counts. This chain links TRBV15 with TRBJ2-2; D is possibly TRBD2 (6 bases). The CDR3 is made up of 15 amino acids. Looked up from germline, CDR1 is LNHNV and CDR2 is YYDKDF (reference sequence). V lost 5 bases to trimming and J lost 5 bases, with 15 bases between them. CDR3: CATSLSRRGTGELFF. The CDR3 region has the DNA TGTGCCACCAGCTTATCTCGGAGGGGTACCGGGGAGCTGTTTTTT. Drawing the rest from reference TRBV15 and TRBJ2-2, the complete variable domain is DAMVIQNPRYQVTQFGKPVTLSCSQTLNHNVMYWYQQKSSQAPKLLFHYYDKDFNNEADTPDNFQSRRPNTSFCFLDIRSPGLGDTAMYLCATSLSRRGTGELFFGEGSRLTVL.

This clonotype was observed at least ten times. This rearrangement joins TRBV12-3 or TRBV12-4 to TRBJ2-5; 7 nucleotides match TRBD1. The V and J ends lost 10 bases and 3 bases, in that order; junction bases with no gene match: 5. The CDR3 runs 12 residues. The CDR3 DNA reads TGTGCCACTGGGACAGAGAAAGAGACCCAGTACTTC. Protein sequence: CATGTEKETQYF.

This clonotype has a handful of counts. The genes are TRBV30 and TRBJ1-5, with D perhaps matching TRBD1 (5 bases). CDR1 and CDR2 (germline): GTSNPN, SVGIG (reference sequence). There are 14 residues in the CDR3. V lost 2 bases, J lost 6 bases, and 14 bases lay in between. As DNA, the CDR3 is TGTGCCTGGAGTCGCCCGAGGGACCTTCAGCCCCAGCATTTT. Protein: CAWSRPRDLQPQHF.

V and J are TRBV20-1 and TRBJ2-5, with TRBD2 identical over 12 bases. Trimming took 5 bases from V and 5 from J; bases not matched to a gene: 6. Germline CDR1 is DFQATT and CDR2 is SNEGSKA (reference sequence). The CDR3 contains 14 residues. The CDR3 region is CSAASGGARETQYF. CDR3 nucleotides: TGCAGTGCTGCTAGCGGGGGGGCGAGGGAGACCCAGTACTTC.

This clonotype was counted many times. The chain joins TRBV6-1 to TRBJ2-5; 11 nucleotides match TRBD2. Germline V CDR1 and CDR2: MNHNS, SASEGT. V shed 6 bases and J 5 bases; nucleotides not matched to a gene: 11. The CDR3 consists of 16 residues. The CDR3 reads CASSPSSGRAGETQYF. The DNA of the CDR3 is TGTGCCAGCAGCCCCAGTAGCGGGAGGGCCGGGGAGACCCAGTACTTC.

The table lists this clonotype with many counts. This chain links TRBV12-3 or TRBV12-4 with TRBJ2-5; D is possibly TRBD1 (5 bases). This CDR3 has 12 amino acids. With 6 bases removed from V and 5 bases from J, the gap between germline ends came to 10 bases. CDR3 region: CASRQGRETQYF. For the CDR3, the DNA is TGTGCCAGCAGGCAGGGTCGGGAGACCCAGTACTTC.

This clonotype has a handful of counts. The rearrangement links TRBV19 to TRBJ2-4; 9 bases map to TRBD1. Trimming cost V 6 bases and J 7 bases; bases outside gene matches: 4. This CDR3 comprises 13 residues. Germline values: CDR1 LNHDA, CDR2 SQIVND (reference sequence). As DNA, the CDR3 is TGTGCCAGTAGCACGGACAGGGGTAACATTCAGTACTTC. Translated: CASSTDRGNIQYF. The variable domain in full, completed from reference TRBV19 and TRBJ2-4, reads DGGITQSPKYLFRKEGQNVTLSCEQNLNHDAMYWYRQDPGQGLRLIYYSQIVNDFQKGDIAEGYSVSREKKESFPLTVTSAQKNPTAFYLCASSTDRGNIQYFGAGTRLSVL.

This clonotype was recorded at least ten times. The rearrangement links TRBV12-3 or TRBV12-4 to TRBJ1-5; a possible D gene is TRBD1 (6 bases). The V end was cut by 3 bases, the J end by 3 bases, with 9 bases between. CDR3 length: 14 amino acids. CDR3 amino acids: CASSLGGLNQPQHF. The CDR3 DNA reads as TGTGCCAGCAGTTTGGGGGGCCTCAATCAGCCCCAGCATTTT.

In its sample, this clonotype was seen many times. This rearrangement joins TRBV19 to TRBJ2-7, with D perhaps TRBD2 (5 bases). Germline CDR1 LNHDA, CDR2 SQIVND (reference sequence). V was cut by 3 bases and J by 0 bases, with 9 bases left in between. The CDR3 sequence is 14 residues long. CDR3 DNA: TGTGCCAGTAGTATCCGAGGGAACTCCTACGAGCAGTACTTC. Residues: CASSIRGNSYEQYF. Full variable domain (outside the CDR3, taken from reference TRBV19 and TRBJ2-7): DGGITQSPKYLFRKEGQNVTLSCEQNLNHDAMYWYRQDPGQGLRLIYYSQIVNDFQKGDIAEGYSVSREKKESFPLTVTSAQKNPTAFYLCASSIRGNSYEQYFGPGTRLTVT.

This clonotype was found many times. The V gene is TRBV12-3 or TRBV12-4, the J gene TRBJ2-7; the match to TRBD1 covers 9 bases. The CDR3 is 14 amino acids. With V trimmed by 6 bases and J by 2 bases, 5 bases remained unmatched. The CDR3 here is CASSQGQGAYEQYF. In DNA, the CDR3 is TGTGCCAGCAGCCAGGGACAGGGAGCCTACGAGCAGTACTTC.

This clonotype was detected ten times or more. The chain employs TRBV15 and TRBJ1-1; D is unresolved. The CDR3 extends over 14 amino acids. The V end lost 3 bases, the J end lost 1 base, and 9 bases lay between the germline ends. From germline, CDR1 is LNHNV and CDR2 YYDKDF (reference sequence). CDR3 coding DNA: TGTGCCACCAGCAGGGGAAGAGGGAACACTGAAGCTTTCTTT. It specifies CATSRGRGNTEAFF.

This clonotype was counted a single time. This may come from a read error, since a much larger clone is one base off. The chain combines TRBV11-1 with TRBJ2-7; 9 nucleotides align to TRBD1. The CDR3 loop spans 16 amino acids. The germline gives CDR1 SGHAT, CDR2 FQDESV (reference sequence). As DNA, the CDR3 is TGTGCCAGCAGCTTAGCCAGGACAGGGGAAAACTACGAGCACTACTTC. It codes for CASSLARTGENYEHYF.

This clonotype has ten or more counts. The chain couples TRBV24-1 to TRBJ2-5; D ambiguous. V lost 0 bases and J lost 5, with 12 bases in between. This CDR3 is 15 amino acids long. In germline, CDR1 is KGHDR, CDR2 SFDVKD. As DNA, the CDR3 is TGTGCCACCAGTGATTTGTACAGTAGTCAGGAGACCCAGTACTTC. This translates into CATSDLYSSQETQYF.

This clonotype was seen ten or more times. Relative to the germline gene, one junction end is altered; a read error may explain this. This chain connects TRBV5-1 to TRBJ2-7; the D is unclear. This CDR3 has 14 residues. Germline V gene sequence: CDR1 SGHRS, CDR2 YFSETQ. CDR3 sequence reads: CASSLGSGFYEQYF. For the CDR3, the DNA is TGTGCCAGCAGCCTCGGGTCCGGGTTCTACGAGCAGTACTTC.